The next 14 T cell receptor beta chains were all read from a single sample in a study of T cell responses to AZD1222 COVID-19 vaccine. TCRdb keeps only in-frame clones here, not all; method: immunoSEQ multiplex PCR. The table shows approximately 100,000 clones, with roughly 88% occurring only once. The sequenced sample was peripheral blood, obtained on day 0 of AZD1222 vaccination. Every receptor here comes from an adult in good health.

V gene TRBV6-2 or TRBV6-3 combines with J gene TRBJ2-7, with D perhaps matching TRBD2 (6 bases). With 6 bases removed from V and 3 bases from J, the gap between germline ends came to 30 bases. CDR1 is MNHEY, CDR2 SVGEGT, per germline. The CDR3 is 19 amino acids. The CDR3 loop reads CASSPQHAGSQPDYYEQYF. The CDR3 bases are TGTGCCAGCAGCCCCCAACACGCAGGCTCCCAACCGGACTACTACGAGCAGTACTTC.

This clone was seen just once. The V gene is TRBV3-1 (or the pseudogene TRBV3-2), the J gene TRBJ2-2; D is unclear. Trimming took 0 bases from V and 3 from J, leaving 8 bases between them. Germline-derived CDR1 and CDR2 are LGHDT and YNNKEL (reference sequence). This CDR3 is 15 amino acids long. CDR3 sequence (DNA): TGTGCCAGCAGCCAAGATTCCAGATACACCGGGGAGCTGTTTTTT. It translates to CASSQDSRYTGELFF.

CDR3: CASWTGENEQFF. The CDR3 bases are TGTGCCAGTTGGACAGGGGAGAATGAGCAGTTCTTC. V is TRBV6-5 and J is TRBJ2-1; 9 positions agree with TRBD1. The CDR3 contains 12 residues. J gave up 7 bases and V 9 bases, and 4 bases lay outside the gene matches. Per germline, CDR1 MNHEY and CDR2 SVGAGI.

The V and J genes are TRBV5-7 and TRBJ2-7, with 8 bases matching TRBD1. TRBV5-7 is an ORF, and what it does is uncertain. The V segment lost 2 bases and the J segment 1 base; nucleotides outside the gene matches: 14. CDR3 length: 18 amino acids. The CDR3 loop is CASSFDSPYGQGSYEQYF. The CDR3 DNA is TGTGCCAGCAGCTTCGATAGTCCCTATGGACAGGGATCCTACGAGCAGTACTTC.

This clone occurred a few times. The chain has TRBV4-3 and TRBJ2-3; no reliable D call. Trimming took off 4 bases at V and 4 bases at J, with 12 bases between the two ends. Germline V gene data show CDR1 as LGHNA and CDR2 as YSLEER. This CDR3 has 14 amino acids. CDR3 in DNA: TGCGCCAGCAGCCCGAGCTGGCGCCCAGATACGCAGTATTTT. It encodes CASSPSWRPDTQYF.

The rearrangement links TRBV2 to TRBJ2-1; D perhaps matches TRBD1 (6 bases). Germline assignment: CDR1 SNHLY and CDR2 FYNNEI. CDR3 length equals 14 residues. Trimming took off 5 bases at V and 9 bases at J, with 17 bases between the two ends. Here the CDR3 reads CASSPGTSFGEQFF. The DNA of the CDR3 is TGTGCCAGCAGTCCCGGGACATCCTTTGGTGAGCAGTTCTTC.

The genes are TRBV18 and TRBJ2-7, with 7 nucleotides matching TRBD1. Germline CDR1 reads KGHSH; CDR2 reads LQKENI. The junction had 4 bases not matched to a gene; V was cut back by 4 bases and J by 1 base. The CDR3 is 14 residues long. CDR3 protein: CASSLRQGSYEQYF. The CDR3 region has the DNA TGTGCCAGCTCACTAAGACAGGGATCCTACGAGCAGTACTTC.

The rearrangement joins TRBV18 to TRBJ1-5; a weak D match, TRBD1 (6 bases). The CDR3 has 16 amino acids. Germline assignment: CDR1 KGHSH and CDR2 LQKENI. The V end was cut by 5 bases, the J end by 5 bases, with 19 bases between. CDR3 sequence (DNA): TGTGCCAGCTCAACCGTCCGGACAGCCAAAGATCAGCCCCAGCATTTT. It is translated as CASSTVRTAKDQPQHF.

V usage is TRBV10-3 and J usage is TRBJ1-3, with 7 bases fitting TRBD1. V shed 6 bases, J shed 4 bases, and the junction held 3 bases outside the gene matches. The germline V gene has CDR1 ENHRY and CDR2 SYGVKD. This CDR3 comprises 13 residues. The CDR3 loop reads CAIRTQGGNTIYF. The CDR3 bases are TGTGCCATCAGGACACAGGGGGGAAACACCATATATTTT.

This clone was seen a few times. The genes are TRBV14 and TRBJ1-2; the D is unclear. The CDR3 has 12 amino acids. Trimming stripped 4 bases from V and 5 bases from J, with 8 bases between. In germline, CDR1 is SGHDN, CDR2 FVKESK. The CDR3 DNA reads as TGTGCCAGCAGCCCGGGGTTTTATGGCTACACCTTC. Protein: CASSPGFYGYTF.

The chain links TRBV7-2 to TRBJ2-3; D remains unclear. V lost 5 bases and J 4 bases, leaving 13 bases between the germline ends. In germline, CDR1 is SGHTA, CDR2 FQGNSA. The CDR3 extends over 14 amino acids. Written as DNA, the CDR3 is TGTGCCAGCAGCCGCGGTTTGGGCGCAGATACGCAGTATTTT. This translates into CASSRGLGADTQYF.

V gene TRBV2 combines with J gene TRBJ2-1; possible D gene TRBD1, 5 bases. V was clipped by 6 bases and J by 5 bases, with 17 bases between them. Germline values: CDR1 SNHLY, CDR2 FYNNEI. The CDR3 totals 15 residues. CDR3 sequence: CASSADKAPDNEQFF. Here the CDR3 DNA reads TGTGCCAGCAGCGCGGACAAGGCCCCCGACAATGAGCAGTTCTTC.

A remark on this clone: The sample has other DNA sequences that encode this CDR3 too. This chain uses TRBV9 with TRBJ2-1; D is uncertain. Germline CDR1 SGDLS, CDR2 YYNGEE. CDR3 size: 12 residues. V shed 2 bases and J shed 5 bases, with 5 bases lying between them. The CDR3 here is CASSVRHNEQFF. Written as DNA, the CDR3 is TGTGCCAGCAGCGTGAGACACAATGAGCAGTTCTTC.

The chain joins TRBV3-1 (or the pseudogene TRBV3-2) to TRBJ1-4; TRBD1 is a possible D gene (5 bases). Trimming took 1 base from V and 4 from J, leaving 10 bases between them. The CDR3 has 15 amino acids. Looked up from germline, CDR1 is LGHDT and CDR2 is YNNKEL (reference sequence). The chain's CDR3 is CASSQVVTDNEKLFF. In DNA form, the CDR3 reads TGTGCCAGCAGCCAAGTAGTGACAGATAATGAAAAACTGTTTTTT.